The sequence of this TCR beta chain was determined in a study of T-cell reconstitution after alpha-beta-depleted transplantation in children. During its preparation, the TCRbeta library received unique molecular identifiers. TCRdb ran MiXCR on the PCR reads and lists one entry per CDR3 protein. The table lists about 440,000 distinct CDR3 sequences, around 46% of them singletons. Study-level points and caveats: The origin of high day-60 TCRbeta diversity in some patients lay in surviving recipient T cells and thymic progenitors. Newly produced T cells mostly provided counts and TCRbeta diversity after one year, as hyperexpanded clones declined.

This clonotype was seen only a few times. Its antigen is unidentified. The TCR sequence derives from a girl between 2 and 10 years old with aplastic anemia, due to receive a stem cell transplant. The sample in question was PBMCs, obtained before TCRalphabeta/CD19-depleted stem cell transplant.

The CDR3 here is CAISKTSGGGNYEQYF. The CDR3 coding sequence is TGTGCCATCAGCAAAACAAGCGGGGGTGGGAACTACGAGCAGTACTTC. This rearrangement joins TRBV10-3 to TRBJ2-7; 8 bases are a match to TRBD2. V shed 6 bases and J 3 bases; nucleotides not matched to a gene: 13. This CDR3 has 16 residues. The germline V gene has CDR1 ENHRY and CDR2 SYGVKD.